The text below deals with one TCR beta chain. The antigen remains undetermined. The data were obtained in a study of CD8 T cells in ankylosing spondylitis. With molecular barcodes, quantitative 5'-RACE was used to make the TCR beta libraries. TCRdb re-called the 5' RACE reads with MiXCR, one entry per CDR3 protein. The data show about 700,000 distinct CDR3 sequences, 15% to 20% seen once. Study-wide results and caveats: Disease-associated clones were CD8+ and fairly uncommon in peripheral blood. Some of the motif variants had earlier been found in reactive arthritis patients' fluid and blood. Matched ankylosing spondylitis synovial fluid reportedly showed significant enrichment of disease-linked clones. Made up of about eight highly homologous variants, a TCR beta motif appeared characteristic of ankylosing spondylitis blood.

Per the germline V gene, CDR1 is MNHEY and CDR2 is SVGEGT. The CDR3 contains 15 residues. J lost 3 bases, V lost 2 bases, and 7 bases had no gene match. This clonotype was obtained from a male donor with ankylosing spondylitis. The rearrangement uses TRBV6-2 or TRBV6-3 and TRBJ2-7; 7 bases are a match to TRBD2. Specimen: blood, either unsorted or a sorted T cell fraction (not recorded which). The CDR3 bases are TGTGCCAGCAGTTACGCCATAGCGGGCAACTACGAGCAGTACTTC. This translates into CASSYAIAGNYEQYF.